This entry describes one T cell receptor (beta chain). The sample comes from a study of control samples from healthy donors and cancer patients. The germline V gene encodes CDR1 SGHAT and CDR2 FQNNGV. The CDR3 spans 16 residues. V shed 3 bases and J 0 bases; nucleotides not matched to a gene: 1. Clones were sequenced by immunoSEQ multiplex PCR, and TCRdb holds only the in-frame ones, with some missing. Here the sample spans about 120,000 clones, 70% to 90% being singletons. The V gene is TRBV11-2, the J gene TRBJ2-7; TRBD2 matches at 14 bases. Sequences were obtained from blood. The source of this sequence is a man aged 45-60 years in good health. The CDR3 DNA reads TGTGCCAGCAGCTTCGGGACTAGCGGGAGCTCCTACGAGCAGTACTTC. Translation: CASSFGTSGSSYEQYF.